Each of the 5 T cell receptor beta chains below was sequenced from the same sample in a study of OX40 agonist ivuxolimab in advanced cancers. Profiling relied on immunoSEQ multiplex PCR, and the TCRdb table lists in-frame clones only, not all of them. The data contain tens of thousands of clones, under 90% of them seen just once; the ten biggest clones take up under 2%. Sequencing used CD4+ or CD8+ T cells sorted from blood, obtained in a trial of the OX40 agonist ivuxolimab. Receptor source: an adult with an advanced solid tumor such as melanoma, head and neck, liver or kidney cancer.

V is TRBV6-6 and J is TRBJ2-7, with a possible D match to TRBD1 (5 bases). Germline-derived CDR1 and CDR2 are MNHNY and SVGAGI (reference sequence). The CDR3 has 15 residues. Deletions cut 6 bases from V and 0 bases from J, with 15 bases between. This CDR3 reads CASRQDRWSSYEQYF. The CDR3 coding sequence is TGTGCCAGCAGGCAAGACAGATGGAGCTCCTACGAGCAGTACTTC.

The gene calls are TRBV28 and TRBJ1-4, with D perhaps matching TRBD1 (5 bases). Germline V gives CDR1 MDHEN, CDR2 SYDVKM. The CDR3 loop spans 15 amino acids. Trimming stripped 1 base from V and 8 bases from J, with 14 bases between. The CDR3 region has the DNA TGTGCCAGCAGTTTATCAGGGCGCGCGGGGGAAAAACTGTTTTTT. Amino acids: CASSLSGRAGEKLFF. Drawing the rest from reference TRBV28 and TRBJ1-4, the complete variable domain is DVKVTQSSRYLVKRTGEKVFLECVQDMDHENMFWYRQDPGLGLRLIYFSYDVKMKEKGDIPEGYSVSREKKERFSLILESASTNQTSMYLCASSLSGRAGEKLFFGSGTQLSVL.

J is TRBJ2-1 and V is TRBV5-6; D may correspond to TRBD1 or TRBD2 (6 bases each). CDR3 length equals 19 residues. Trimming took 3 bases from V and 5 from J, leaving 27 bases between them. Per the germline V gene, CDR1 is SGHDT and CDR2 is YYEEEE. The CDR3, as DNA: TGTGCCAGCAGCTCCGTTACGGGGGCAAGGGCTAGCGCCCACAATGAGCAGTTCTTC. Amino acids: CASSSVTGARASAHNEQFF.

This chain uses TRBV7-6 with TRBJ1-2, with no clear D. CDR1 SGHVS and CDR2 FNYEAQ come from the germline V gene. Trimming shortened V by 1 base and J by 5 bases, and 8 bases separated the two germline ends. This CDR3 is 13 amino acids long. In nucleotides, the CDR3 is TGTGCCAGCAGCTTAGGGCGCGGATATGGCTACACCTTC. This gives the protein CASSLGRGYGYTF.

The J gene is TRBJ1-1, the V gene TRBV19; tentative D call: TRBD1 (6 bases). V shed 7 bases and J shed 1 base, with 16 bases lying between them. The CDR3 is made up of 15 amino acids. Looked up from germline, CDR1 is LNHDA and CDR2 is SQIVND (reference sequence). The CDR3 nucleotides read TGTGCCAGTACCAGGACAGTTTCCGGGAACACTGAAGCTTTCTTT. Residues: CASTRTVSGNTEAFF.